The following is a T cell receptor (beta chain) sequence with its context. Antigen specificity is unknown. Here immunoSEQ multiplex PCR was the method, and the copy in TCRdb shows in-frame clones only, minus some. The data contain about 23,000 clones, around 85% of them seen just once; the ten biggest clones take up roughly 1.2%. CDR3 length: 13 residues. The data were taken from a study of T cells in localized non-small cell lung cancer. Study-level findings and limits: Since sequencing was restricted to only one region of the tumor, intratumor heterogeneity remains a possibility. Researchers found a median around 50 of the top 100 tumor clones in adjacent lung. Clonality peaked in uninvolved adjacent lung rather than tumor. A higher density of T cells in blood coincided with extended overall survival.

The chain has TRBV21-1 and TRBJ2-3; the table's TRBD2 call for D was not verified on the DNA. TRBV21-1 is tagged as a pseudogene. This specimen was peripheral blood, taken before any cancer treatment. This receptor was obtained from a woman between 35 and 75 years old with stage I lung adenocarcinoma. CDR3 loop: CASTLNSTDTQYF. The CDR3 nucleotides read TGTGCCAGCACCTTAAACTCCACAGATACGCAGTATTTT.